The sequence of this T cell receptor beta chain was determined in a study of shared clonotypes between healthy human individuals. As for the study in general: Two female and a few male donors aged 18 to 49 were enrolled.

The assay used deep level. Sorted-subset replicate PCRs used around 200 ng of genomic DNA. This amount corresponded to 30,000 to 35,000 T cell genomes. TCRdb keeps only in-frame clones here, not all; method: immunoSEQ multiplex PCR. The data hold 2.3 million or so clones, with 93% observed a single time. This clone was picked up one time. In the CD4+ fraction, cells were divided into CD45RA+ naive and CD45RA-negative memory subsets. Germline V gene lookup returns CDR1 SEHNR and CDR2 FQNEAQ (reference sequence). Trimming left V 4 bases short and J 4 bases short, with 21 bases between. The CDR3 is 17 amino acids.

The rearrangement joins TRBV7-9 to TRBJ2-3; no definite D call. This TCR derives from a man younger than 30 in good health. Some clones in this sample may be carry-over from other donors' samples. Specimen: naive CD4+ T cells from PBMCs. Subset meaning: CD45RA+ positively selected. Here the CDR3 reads CASSSPKYRGPADTQYF. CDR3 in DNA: TGTGCCAGCAGCTCCCCCAAGTACAGAGGACCGGCAGATACGCAGTATTTT. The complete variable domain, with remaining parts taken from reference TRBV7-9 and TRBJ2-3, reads DTGVSQNPRHKITKRGQNVTFRCDPISEHNRLYWYRQTLGQGPEFLTYFQNEAQLEKSRLLSDRFSAERPKGSFSTLEIQRTEQGDSAMYLCASSSPKYRGPADTQYFGPGTRLTVL.